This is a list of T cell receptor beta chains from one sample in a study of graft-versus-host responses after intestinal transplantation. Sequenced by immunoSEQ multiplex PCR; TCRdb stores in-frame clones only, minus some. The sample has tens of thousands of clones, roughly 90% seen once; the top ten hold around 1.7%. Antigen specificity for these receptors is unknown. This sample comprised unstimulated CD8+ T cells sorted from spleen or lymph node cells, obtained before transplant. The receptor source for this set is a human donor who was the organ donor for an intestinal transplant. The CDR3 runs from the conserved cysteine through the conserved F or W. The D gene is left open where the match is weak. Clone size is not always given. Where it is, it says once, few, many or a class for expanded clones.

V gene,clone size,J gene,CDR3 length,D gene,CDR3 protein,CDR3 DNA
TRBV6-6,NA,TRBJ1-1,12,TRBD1,CASRWTGLEAFF,TGTGCCAGCAGATGGACAGGGCTTGAAGCTTTCTTT
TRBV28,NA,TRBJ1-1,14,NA,CASSLRQSNTEAFF,TGTGCCAGCAGTTTAAGACAATCCAACACTGAAGCTTTCTTT
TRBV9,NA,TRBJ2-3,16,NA,CASSDSSGWGAHTQYF,TGTGCCAGCAGCGACTCTAGCGGTTGGGGGGCCCATACGCAGTATTTT
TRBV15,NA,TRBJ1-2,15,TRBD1,CATSSMDRLNYGYTF,TGTGCCACCAGCAGCATGGACAGGCTTAACTATGGCTACACCTTC
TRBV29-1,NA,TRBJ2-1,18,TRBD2,CSVGLVDNLRRFSREQFF,TGCAGCGTGGGACTAGTGGACAACCTGCGGAGGTTTTCAAGGGAGCAGTTCTTC
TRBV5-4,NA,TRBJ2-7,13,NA,CASSQDLGNEQYF,TGCGCCAGCAGCCAAGATCTCGGGAACGAGCAGTACTTC
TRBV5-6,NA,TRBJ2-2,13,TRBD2,CASSSSGSGELFF,TGTGCCAGCAGCTCTAGCGGGAGCGGGGAGCTGTTTTTT
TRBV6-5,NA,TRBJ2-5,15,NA,CASSPVNRDQETQYF,TGTGCCAGCAGCCCCGTCAACAGGGATCAAGAGACCCAGTACTTC
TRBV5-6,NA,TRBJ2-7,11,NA,CASSAPYEQYF,TGTGCCAGCAGCGCGCCCTACGAGCAGTACTTC
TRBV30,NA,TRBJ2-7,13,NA,CAWSVPGTYEQYF,TGTGCCTGGAGTGTACCGGGAACCTACGAGCAGTACTTC
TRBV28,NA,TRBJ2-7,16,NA,CASSPSTGLRSYEQYF,TGTGCCAGCAGTCCCTCCACCGGACTCAGATCATACGAGCAGTACTTC
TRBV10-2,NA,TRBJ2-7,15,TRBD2,CASTRLAGDLGEQYF,TGCGCCAGCACCAGACTAGCGGGAGATCTAGGCGAGCAGTACTTC
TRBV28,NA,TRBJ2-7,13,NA,CASSLLSGYEQYF,TGTGCCAGCAGTTTACTTAGTGGCTACGAGCAGTACTTC
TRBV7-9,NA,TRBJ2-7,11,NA,CASSPWAEQYF,TGTGCCAGCAGCCCTTGGGCCGAGCAGTACTTC
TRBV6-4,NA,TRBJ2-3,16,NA,CASSDSRGAGADTQYF,TGTGCCAGCAGTGACTCGCGCGGGGCCGGTGCGGATACGCAGTATTTT
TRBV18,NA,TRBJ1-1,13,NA,CASSQGGNTEAFF,TGTGCCAGCTCGCAGGGTGGGAACACTGAAGCTTTCTTT
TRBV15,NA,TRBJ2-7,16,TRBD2,CATSRSGLASSYEQYF,TGTGCCACCAGCAGATCGGGACTAGCGAGCTCCTACGAGCAGTACTTC
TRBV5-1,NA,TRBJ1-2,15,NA,CASSFYREISYGYTF,TGCGCCAGCAGCTTCTACAGGGAGATCTCCTATGGCTACACCTTC
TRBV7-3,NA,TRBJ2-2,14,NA,CASSLGGSTGELFF,TGTGCCAGCAGCTTAGGAGGAAGCACCGGGGAGCTGTTTTTT
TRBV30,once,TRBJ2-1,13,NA,CAWSPTSYNEQFF,TGTGCCTGGAGCCCCACTTCCTACAATGAGCAGTTCTTC
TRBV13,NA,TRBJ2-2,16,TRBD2,CASSPAGTSNTGELFF,TGTGCCAGCAGCCCCGCAGGGACTAGCAACACCGGGGAGCTGTTTTTT
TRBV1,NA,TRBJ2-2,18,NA,CTSSQTLHLTSPTGELFF,TGCACCAGCAGTCAAACTTTGCACCTAACTAGTCCCACCGGGGAGCTGTTTTTT
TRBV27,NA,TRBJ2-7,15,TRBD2,CASSFSGLSSYEQYF,TGTGCCAGCAGTTTTAGCGGGCTCAGCTCCTACGAGCAGTACTTC
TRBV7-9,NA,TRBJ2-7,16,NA,CASSFSPTGTTYEQYF,TGTGCCAGCAGCTTTTCCCCGACAGGTACTACCTACGAGCAGTACTTC
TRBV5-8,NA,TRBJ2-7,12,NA,CASSLQSYEQYF,TGTGCCAGCAGCTTACAGTCCTACGAGCAGTACTTC
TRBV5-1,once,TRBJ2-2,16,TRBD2,CASSFGLAGRTGELFF,TGCGCCAGCAGCTTCGGACTAGCGGGAAGGACCGGGGAGCTGTTTTTT
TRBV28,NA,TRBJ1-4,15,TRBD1,CASSLGEQGEEKLFF,TGTGCCAGCAGTTTAGGTGAACAGGGGGAGGAAAAACTGTTTTTT
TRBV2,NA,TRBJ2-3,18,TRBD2,CASSGGLSGSQPTDTQYF,TGTGCCAGCAGCGGGGGACTAAGCGGGAGCCAACCCACAGATACGCAGTATTTT
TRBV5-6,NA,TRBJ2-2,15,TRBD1,CASSWDRGFTGELFF,TGTGCCAGCAGCTGGGACAGGGGGTTTACCGGGGAGCTGTTTTTT
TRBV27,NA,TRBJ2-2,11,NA,CASQNTGELFF,TGTGCCAGCCAGAACACCGGGGAGCTGTTTTTT
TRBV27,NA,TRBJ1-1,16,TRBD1,CASSPRQGVRDTEAFF,TGTGCCAGCAGTCCCCGACAGGGCGTTAGAGACACTGAAGCTTTCTTT